This entry describes one T cell receptor (beta chain). TCRdb fed the RT-PCR reads into MiXCR, producing one record per CDR3 protein. The table includes more than 550,000 distinct CDR3 sequences, around 14% detected once. From germline, CDR1 is SGHKS and CDR2 YYEKEE (reference sequence). Trimming stripped 3 bases from V and 6 bases from J, with 16 bases between. The CDR3 covers 15 residues. The sequenced sample was memory CD4+ T cells from blood. The TCR sequence derives from a female donor in good health, serving as a healthy control. The chain combines TRBV5-5 with TRBJ1-5; D is ambiguous. The CDR3 sequence is CASSSGPFQSQPQHF. The CDR3 DNA follows: TGTGCCAGCAGCTCCGGACCCTTCCAGAGTCAGCCCCAGCATTTT.